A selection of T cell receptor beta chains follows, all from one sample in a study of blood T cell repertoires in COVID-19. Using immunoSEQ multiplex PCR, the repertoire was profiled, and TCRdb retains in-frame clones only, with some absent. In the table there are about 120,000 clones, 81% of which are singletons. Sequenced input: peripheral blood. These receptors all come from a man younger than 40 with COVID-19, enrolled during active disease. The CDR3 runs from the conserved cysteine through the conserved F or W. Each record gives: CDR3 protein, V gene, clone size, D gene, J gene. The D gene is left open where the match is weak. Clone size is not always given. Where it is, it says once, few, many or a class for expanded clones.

CDR3: CASSLVGGSSYEQYF
V: TRBV7-9
size: -
D: TRBD2
J: TRBJ2-7

CDR3: CATSSGTSGAYNEQFF
V: TRBV15
size: -
D: TRBD2
J: TRBJ2-1

CDR3: CASSPETSGYEQYF
V: TRBV28
size: -
D: -
J: TRBJ2-7

CDR3: CSASPELADNSPLHF
V: TRBV20-1
size: -
D: -
J: TRBJ1-6

CDR3: CSVAGTGPGTEAFF
V: TRBV29-1
size: once
D: TRBD1
J: TRBJ1-1

CDR3: CASSPGVAYNEQFF
V: TRBV6-5
size: -
D: -
J: TRBJ2-1

CDR3: CASSTTGVYNEQFF
V: TRBV11-3
size: -
D: -
J: TRBJ2-1

CDR3: CASSFRLPYNVYREKRNYGYTF
V: TRBV28
size: -
D: -
J: TRBJ1-2

CDR3: CASSLDPSGYRYEQYF
V: TRBV7-2
size: -
D: TRBD2
J: TRBJ2-7

CDR3: CASRRTSNPPHSYEQYF
V: TRBV5-1
size: -
D: -
J: TRBJ2-7

CDR3: CASTAGQQGWGTEAFF
V: TRBV7-8
size: -
D: TRBD1
J: TRBJ1-1

CDR3: CASSFGGGNTDTQYF
V: TRBV7-6
size: -
D: TRBD2
J: TRBJ2-3

CDR3: CASNTRDRREQYF
V: TRBV6-5
size: -
D: -
J: TRBJ2-7

CDR3: CASSYSSYGYTF
V: TRBV6-6
size: -
D: -
J: TRBJ1-2

CDR3: CASSEQGVDGYTF
V: TRBV6-1
size: -
D: TRBD1
J: TRBJ1-2

CDR3: CASSQDPTGNEQFF
V: TRBV4-1
size: -
D: -
J: TRBJ2-1

CDR3: CASSRSSGNTIYF
V: TRBV7-9
size: few
D: -
J: TRBJ1-3

CDR3: CASGTDHYGYTF
V: TRBV10-1
size: -
D: TRBD1
J: TRBJ1-2

CDR3: CASGLGGDYEQYF
V: TRBV12-5
size: -
D: -
J: TRBJ2-7

CDR3: CASSLVGGVQETQYF
V: TRBV7-7
size: -
D: TRBD2
J: TRBJ2-5

CDR3: CASSPQLDTQYF
V: TRBV28
size: -
D: -
J: TRBJ2-3

CDR3: CASSITRAFTEAFF
V: TRBV19
size: -
D: -
J: TRBJ1-1

CDR3: CASSLGQMNTEAFF
V: TRBV5-6
size: -
D: -
J: TRBJ1-1

CDR3: CASSPEQGWYGELFF
V: TRBV18
size: once
D: -
J: TRBJ2-2

CDR3: CASSLRGANTEAFF
V: TRBV5-1
size: -
D: -
J: TRBJ1-1

CDR3: CATSPGLAGAKTQYF
V: TRBV15
size: -
D: TRBD2
J: TRBJ2-5

CDR3: CSVLILGELFF
V: TRBV29-1
size: -
D: -
J: TRBJ2-2

CDR3: CSVATGGPDTQYF
V: TRBV29-1
size: -
D: TRBD1
J: TRBJ2-3

CDR3: CASSSPGTGYSGELFF
V: TRBV3-1/TRBV3-2
size: -
D: TRBD1
J: TRBJ2-2

CDR3: CASSFWGQVTDTQYF
V: TRBV5-1
size: -
D: -
J: TRBJ2-3

CDR3: CAWSRERTVTDTQYF
V: TRBV30
size: -
D: -
J: TRBJ2-3

CDR3: CASSLSGLFSGNTIYF
V: TRBV28
size: -
D: -
J: TRBJ1-3

CDR3: CASSFTRGIGEGPYEQYF
V: TRBV7-9
size: -
D: TRBD2
J: TRBJ2-7

CDR3: CASSLQGAGELFF
V: TRBV5-4
size: -
D: TRBD1
J: TRBJ2-2

CDR3: CAWRPGVRSRKLFF
V: TRBV30
size: once
D: -
J: TRBJ1-4

CDR3: CASSLRFVRTEAFF
V: TRBV11-1
size: -
D: -
J: TRBJ1-1

CDR3: CASSLGLAVDEQFF
V: TRBV5-1
size: -
D: TRBD2
J: TRBJ2-1

CDR3: CASSLREEGEKLFF
V: TRBV7-9
size: -
D: -
J: TRBJ1-4

CDR3: CASSPQGTTEAFF
V: TRBV5-1
size: -
D: -
J: TRBJ1-1

CDR3: CASSLEGGETQYF
V: TRBV11-3
size: -
D: -
J: TRBJ2-5

CDR3: CASSWSGGPYNEQFF
V: TRBV11-2
size: -
D: TRBD2
J: TRBJ2-1

CDR3: CASGQGPGELFF
V: TRBV28
size: once
D: TRBD1
J: TRBJ2-2

CDR3: CASSLGGDRRSGELFF
V: TRBV28
size: few
D: TRBD1
J: TRBJ2-2

CDR3: CASRLGTVGTDTQYF
V: TRBV2
size: -
D: -
J: TRBJ2-3

CDR3: CASSAPPGSSYNSPLHF
V: TRBV7-9
size: -
D: -
J: TRBJ1-6